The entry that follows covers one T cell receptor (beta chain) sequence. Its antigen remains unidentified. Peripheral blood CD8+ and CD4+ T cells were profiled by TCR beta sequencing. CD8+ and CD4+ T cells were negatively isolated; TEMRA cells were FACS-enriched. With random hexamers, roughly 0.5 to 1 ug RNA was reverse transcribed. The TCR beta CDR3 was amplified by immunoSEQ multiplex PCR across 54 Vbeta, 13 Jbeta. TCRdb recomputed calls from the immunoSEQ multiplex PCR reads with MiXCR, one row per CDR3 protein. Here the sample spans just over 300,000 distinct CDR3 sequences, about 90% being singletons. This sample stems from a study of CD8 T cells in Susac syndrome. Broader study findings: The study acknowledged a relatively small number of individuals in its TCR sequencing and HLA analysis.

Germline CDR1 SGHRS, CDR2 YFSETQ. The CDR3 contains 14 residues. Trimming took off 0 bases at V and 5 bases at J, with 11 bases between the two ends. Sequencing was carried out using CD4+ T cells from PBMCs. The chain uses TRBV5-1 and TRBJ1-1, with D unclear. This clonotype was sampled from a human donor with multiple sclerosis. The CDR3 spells CASSLGHGRTEAFF. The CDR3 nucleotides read TGCGCCAGCAGCTTGGGTCACGGGCGAACTGAAGCTTTCTTT.